The 15 T cell receptor beta chains given below trace back to one sample, sequenced in a study of T cell clonality in common variable immunodeficiency. Study outcomes and limitations: Fewer deletions and N-nucleotide insertions were reportedly seen in common variable immunodeficiency TCR beta sequences.

The data were produced by immunoSEQ multiplex PCR, yet TCRdb's version contains in-frame clones alone and is incomplete. This sample includes about 34,000 clones with no singletons; its ten biggest clones take up 25% to 30%. Their antigens are not known. Specimen: peripheral blood mononuclear cells. These receptors were collected from a human donor with common variable immunodeficiency.

This clone was observed a few times. The CDR3 extends 3 residues past the end of the read, so its final part is completed from the germline J gene. V and J are TRBV20-1 and TRBJ2-1, with 10 nucleotides matching TRBD2. Germline assignment: CDR1 DFQATT and CDR2 SNEGSKA (reference sequence). The CDR3 spans 14 residues. V shed 5 bases and J 3 bases; nucleotides not matched to a gene: 4. The CDR3 DNA, read in part, is TGCAGTGCTCTGACTAGCGGGCACTACAATGAG. This translates into CSALTSGHYNE. The whole CDR3 sequence is CSALTSGHYNEQFF.

Ten or more counts support this clone. Coverage ceases 3 residues before the CDR3 finishes, and the germline J gene fills in the end. The V gene is TRBV5-4, the J gene TRBJ2-7; 9 positions match TRBD1. V was clipped by 4 bases and J by 3 bases; unmatched bases: 5. Germline V gene sequence: CDR1 SGHNT, CDR2 YYREEE (reference sequence). The CDR3 contains 14 residues. CDR3 in amino acids: CASSPGQGNYEQYF. The covered CDR3 bases are TGTGCCAGCAGCCCGGGACAGGGAAACTACGAG.

This clone was recorded many times. The CDR3 bases that were read are TGTGCCATCCTCGGGACTAGCGGGACCGATGAG. Protein product: CAILGTSGTDE. The whole CDR3 protein reads CAILGTSGTDEQFF. This rearrangement joins TRBV10-3 to TRBJ2-1, with TRBD2 matching over 13 bases. The read ends 3 residues shy of where the CDR3 ends; the end is completed using the germline J gene. CDR1 is ENHRY and CDR2 is SYGVKD in the germline V gene. This CDR3 spans 14 amino acids. V was clipped by 8 bases and J by 8 bases; unmatched bases: 6.

This clone was seen a few times. The missing CDR3 end, 3 residues past where the read stops, is filled in from the germline J gene. V is TRBV19 and J is TRBJ2-7, with 12 bases that match TRBD2. The trim removed 6 bases at V and 4 bases at J, leaving 13 bases unmatched. Germline CDR1 and CDR2: LNHDA and SQIVND (reference sequence). The CDR3 loop spans 17 amino acids. The CDR3 spells CASSGRSSGRAGYEQYF. CDR3 DNA, as far as it was read: TGTGCCAGTAGCGGTCGATCTAGCGGGAGGGCCGGGTACGAG. Looking up the rest from reference TRBV19 and TRBJ2-7 gives the full variable domain: DGGITQSPKYLFRKEGQNVTLSCEQNLNHDAMYWYRQDPGQGLRLIYYSQIVNDFQKGDIAEGYSVSREKKESFPLTVTSAQKNPTAFYLCASSGRSSGRAGYEQYFGPGTRLTVT.

This clone has ten or more counts. The read gets to within 3 residues of the CDR3 end, and the germline J gene fills in the rest. The V and J genes are TRBV5-5 and TRBJ2-7; unclear D gene. This CDR3 spans 12 amino acids. Per germline, CDR1 SGHKS and CDR2 YYEKEE (reference sequence). The V and J ends lost 2 bases and 4 bases respectively, with 7 bases between them. CDR3 DNA (partial): TGTGCCAGCAGCTTAGGGCAGTACGAG. It yields the protein CASSLGQYE. The full CDR3 sequence reads CASSLGQYEQYF.

Concerning this clone itself: The sequence runs out 3 residues before the end of the CDR3; the remainder is reconstructed from the germline J gene. This rearrangement joins TRBV30 to TRBJ2-7; the match to TRBD1 covers 7 bases. V was pared by 2 bases and J by 5 bases, with 6 bases of the junction left unmatched. Germline assignment: CDR1 GTSNPN and CDR2 SVGIG (reference sequence). The CDR3 is 13 amino acids. The CDR3 protein is CAWSLQTGNEQYF. Incomplete CDR3 DNA: TGTGCCTGGAGTTTACAGACAGGGAACGAG.

This clone was found many times. The read ends 3 residues early relative to the CDR3; the germline J gene fills the gap. The rearrangement links TRBV12-5 to TRBJ2-1; 11 bases map to TRBD2. This CDR3 has 15 residues. Germline V gives CDR1 LGHNT, CDR2 FRNRAP. V lost 8 bases to trimming and J lost 4 bases; unmatched junction nucleotides: 7. The CDR3 reads CASSLAGGLYNEQFF. The DNA read from the CDR3 is TGTGCTAGTTCCCTAGCGGGAGGCCTATACAATGAG.

This clone was seen only a few times. The read ends 3 residues early relative to the CDR3; the germline J gene fills the gap. The chain has TRBV7-7 and TRBJ1-1, with D maybe TRBD1 (5 bases). Germline V gene lookup returns CDR1 SSHAT and CDR2 FNYEAQ (reference sequence). The V gene lost 2 bases and the J gene lost 7 bases, with 11 bases spanning the gap. This CDR3 is built from 13 residues. The CDR3 DNA, read in part, is TGTGCCAGCAGCTTAAATACGAGGGGTGAA. It is translated as CASSLNTRGE. The CDR3 in full is CASSLNTRGEAFF.

This clone was seen repeatedly, ten times or more. The CDR3: CASSAGGDTQYF. Incomplete CDR3 DNA: TGTGCCAGCAGTGCCGGGGGGGATACG. The chain links TRBV11-2 to TRBJ2-3, with 7 bases matching TRBD2. The missing CDR3 end, 3 residues past where the read stops, is filled in from the germline J gene. The ends lost 6 bases at V and 6 bases at J; junction bases unmatched: 3. The CDR3 consists of 12 residues. Germline V CDR1 and CDR2: SGHAT, FQNNGV.

This clone was observed a handful of times. Coverage ceases 3 residues before the CDR3 finishes, and the germline J gene fills in the end. The rearrangement links TRBV13 to TRBJ2-1; the D is unclear. This CDR3 comprises 14 residues. Trimming left V 5 bases short and J 6 bases short, with 14 bases between. Per the germline V gene, CDR1 is PRHDT and CDR2 is FYEKMQ (reference sequence). The DNA read from the CDR3 is TGTGCCAGCAGCCTCTCTGGCCAACCCAATGAG. Residues: CASSLSGQPNE. The whole CDR3 region reads CASSLSGQPNEQFF.

On this clone: The CDR3 is cut off 3 residues early in the read; its end comes from the germline J gene. The gene calls are TRBV30 and TRBJ1-2; 7 positions agree with TRBD1. The CDR3 has 15 residues. The germline gives CDR1 GTSNPN, CDR2 SVGIG (reference sequence). The V gene end was trimmed by 1 base and the J gene end by 2 bases; junction bases not matched to a gene: 7. CDR3 protein: CAWSGYRGENYGYTF. CDR3 DNA (partial): TGTGCCTGGAGTGGTTACAGGGGAGAAAACTATGGC. The entire variable domain, with the rest obtained from reference TRBV30 and TRBJ1-2, is as follows: SQTIHQWPATLVQPVGSPLSLECTVEGTSNPNLYWYRQAAGRGLQLLFYSVGIGQISSEVPQNLSASRPQDRQFILSSKKLLLSDSGFYLCAWSGYRGENYGYTFGSGTRLTVV.

About this clone: The CDR3 is cut off 3 residues early in the read; its end comes from the germline J gene. This chain connects TRBV30 to TRBJ2-7; a possible D gene is TRBD1 (5 bases). The CDR3 length is 12 residues. V was shortened by 0 bases and J by 3 bases, with 6 bases between the two germline ends. CDR1 is GTSNPN and CDR2 is SVGIG in the germline V gene (reference sequence). The CDR3 DNA, read in part, is TGTGCCTGGAGTGTCCAGGGCTACGAG. Its translation: CAWSVQGYE. The entire CDR3 protein reads CAWSVQGYEQYF.

This clone has a count of ten or more. The read is 3 residues too short to cover the CDR3 end, so that end is filled in from the germline J gene. V usage is TRBV7-6 and J usage is TRBJ2-7; 12 bases are shared with TRBD2. The CDR3 consists of 16 residues. The trim removed 1 base at V and 3 bases at J, leaving 4 bases unmatched. Germline V gene data show CDR1 as SGHVS and CDR2 as FNYEAQ. The chain's CDR3 is CASSLGTSGNSYEQYF. The sequenced CDR3 bases are TGTGCCAGCAGCTTAGGGACTAGCGGGAATAGCTACGAG. Full variable domain (outside the CDR3, taken from reference TRBV7-6 and TRBJ2-7): GAGVSQSPRYKVTKRGQDVALRCDPISGHVSLYWYRQALGQGPEFLTYFNYEAQQDKSGLPNDRFSAERPEGSISTLTIQRTEQRDSAMYRCASSLGTSGNSYEQYFGPGTRLTVT.

This clone occurred many times. The CDR3 goes on 3 residues after the read ends, and that part is filled in from the germline J gene. This chain links TRBV5-6 with TRBJ1-1; 7 positions match TRBD1. Germline CDR1 SGHDT, CDR2 YYEEEE. This CDR3 comprises 14 residues. The CDR3 here is CASSLTGARHKAFF. The CDR3 DNA, read in part, is TGTGCCAGCAGCCTAACAGGGGCCAGACACAAA.

Only a few counts were recorded for this clone. The CDR3 is cut off 3 residues early in the read; its end comes from the germline J gene. Other DNA sequences in the same sample also yield this CDR3. J is TRBJ2-1 and V is TRBV2; no reliable D call. Germline CDR1 SNHLY, CDR2 FYNNEI. This CDR3 region has 12 residues. The germline V and J ends were trimmed by 8 bases and 9 bases, with 14 bases remaining between them. The sequenced CDR3 bases are TGTGCCAGCCTGGCAGGCGCGTCTGAG. Its translation: CASLAGASE. The full CDR3 sequence reads CASLAGASEQFF.